This T cell receptor (beta chain) was observed in a study of radiotherapy plus CTLA-4 blockade in lung cancer. This CDR3 spans 15 amino acids. J was trimmed by 1 base and V by 2 bases; bases with no gene match: 2. Germline CDR1 is SEHNR and CDR2 is FQNEAQ (reference sequence). Assay: immunoSEQ multiplex PCR; the TCRdb copy retains only in-frame clones and omits some. The sample lists 50,000 to 65,000 clones, roughly 80% seen once, with around 17% in the top ten. The rearrangement uses TRBV7-9 and TRBJ1-5, with 7 bases identical to TRBD1. This clonotype originated in a human donor with non-small cell lung cancer who had a complete response to radiotherapy plus ipilimumab. The material was peripheral blood, obtained from a patient treated with radiotherapy plus ipilimumab. The CDR3 sequence is CASSLTGASNQPQHF. Here the CDR3 DNA reads TGTGCCAGCAGCTTAACAGGGGCCAGCAATCAGCCCCAGCATTTT.